The 24 T cell receptor beta chains reported below all come from one sample, sequenced in a study of blood T cells in healthy people across ages. PCR was performed a second time for about 6 to 12 cycles using a sample-barcoded 5' primer and a J-beta primer mix. TCRdb re-analysed the 5' RACE reads in MiXCR, keeping a single row per CDR3 protein. The sample shows more than 650,000 distinct CDR3 sequences, around 24% of them seen only once. These sequences were also reported in another study, on T cells of mothers and their children.

Sequences were obtained from blood. These receptors were collected from a boy aged 5-17 years in good health.

The chain carries TRBV6-6 and TRBJ2-7, with D maybe TRBD2 (6 bases). Looked up from germline, CDR1 is MNHNY and CDR2 is SVGAGI (reference sequence). This CDR3 has 16 amino acids. Trimming cost V 0 bases and J 6 bases, with 18 bases left between them. The DNA of the CDR3 is TGTGCCAGCAGTTACTCTACTCCCCGACTAGGGGCCGAGCAGTACTTC. Its protein product is CASSYSTPRLGAEQYF.

This clonotype was observed a handful of times. This chain links TRBV12-3 or TRBV12-4 with TRBJ1-5; D is perhaps TRBD1 (5 bases). The V gene lost 1 base and the J gene lost 7 bases, with 14 bases spanning the gap. The length of the CDR3 is 15 residues. CDR3 sequence: CASSLDGQGRQPQHF. CDR3 DNA sequence: TGTGCCAGCAGTTTAGATGGGCAGGGCAGGCAGCCCCAGCATTTT.

The chain uses TRBV30 and TRBJ2-1; D could derive from TRBD1 or TRBD2 (5 bases each). The CDR3 extends over 12 amino acids. CDR1 and CDR2 from the germline V gene are GTSNPN and SVGIG (reference sequence). V gave up 1 base and J gave up 4 bases, with 5 bases separating them. CDR3 protein: CAWSGGYNEQFF. In nucleotides, the CDR3 is TGTGCCTGGAGTGGGGGGTACAATGAGCAGTTCTTC.

This clonotype came up a few times. The V gene is TRBV14, the J gene TRBJ1-1, with 8 bases lining up with TRBD1. V was pared by 4 bases and J by 0 bases, with 4 bases of the junction left unmatched. This CDR3 region has 15 residues. Germline CDR1 SGHDN, CDR2 FVKESK. This chain's CDR3 is CASSLGQALNTEAFF. The CDR3 bases are TGTGCCAGCAGCCTGGGACAGGCCCTGAACACTGAAGCTTTCTTT. Variable domain in full (rest from reference TRBV14 and TRBJ1-1): EAGVTQFPSHSVIEKGQTVTLRCDPISGHDNLYWYRRVMGKEIKFLLHFVKESKQDESGMPNNRFLAERTGGTYSTLKVQPAELEDSGVYFCASSLGQALNTEAFFGQGTRLTVV.

A few counts support this clonotype. The chain joins TRBV29-1 to TRBJ2-3; 11 bases are shared with TRBD2. V lost 3 bases to trimming and J lost 1 base; unmatched junction nucleotides: 12. The CDR3 consists of 18 residues. The V gene's germline CDR1 is SQVTM and CDR2 ANQGSEA. The CDR3 is CSVETVAGGISRTDTQYF. The CDR3 DNA reads as TGCAGCGTTGAGACCGTAGCGGGGGGGATATCTCGCACAGATACGCAGTATTTT.

The rearrangement uses TRBV7-8 and TRBJ1-2; 9 positions agree with TRBD1. After removal of 6 bases from V and 0 bases from J, the junction contained 17 bases not matched to a gene. Germline V gene lookup returns CDR1 SGHVS and CDR2 FQNEAQ. The CDR3 has 19 amino acids. For the CDR3, the DNA is TGTGCCAGCAGGCCTATTATTAAGGACAGGGGAATAGCTAACTATGGCTACACCTTC. Its translation is CASRPIIKDRGIANYGYTF.

This clonotype was seen more than once but under ten times. This chain joins TRBV12-5 and TRBJ2-5; the D gene is possibly TRBD2 (5 bases). The CDR3 contains 13 residues. Trimming cost V 7 bases and J 0 bases, with 9 bases left between them. CDR1 and CDR2 (germline): LGHNT, FRNRAP. CDR3 loop: CASARGYQETQYF. CDR3 coding DNA: TGTGCTAGTGCTCGCGGGTACCAAGAGACCCAGTACTTC.

Here the CDR3 DNA reads TGTGCCAGCAGTTCGGTCCCGATAGGGTATGGCTACACCTTC. Its translation is CASSSVPIGYGYTF. The rearrangement uses TRBV28 and TRBJ1-2, with no clear D. The V and J ends lost 4 bases and 5 bases respectively, with 14 bases between them. Germline V gene sequence: CDR1 MDHEN, CDR2 SYDVKM. The CDR3 extends over 14 amino acids.

The chain couples TRBV4-3 to TRBJ1-2; D is uncertain. The CDR3 has 16 amino acids. Germline-derived CDR1 and CDR2 are LGHNA and YSLEER. The germline V and J ends were trimmed by 0 bases and 6 bases, with 17 bases remaining between them. CDR3 nucleotides: TGCGCCAGCAGCCAAGAAACGACGACCACTCCGGATGGCTACACCTTC. Translation: CASSQETTTTPDGYTF.

The V gene is TRBV7-9, the J gene TRBJ1-2; D gene unclear. CDR3 length: 12 residues. Germline V gives CDR1 SEHNR, CDR2 FQNEAQ (reference sequence). V was clipped by 1 base and J by 8 bases, with 8 bases between them. The CDR3 here is CASSLGAQGYTF. CDR3 DNA: TGTGCCAGCAGCTTAGGGGCACAGGGCTACACCTTC.

A few counts support this clonotype. The V gene is TRBV19, the J gene TRBJ2-5; 7 bases agree with TRBD1. The J call may be incorrect, as the DNA end agrees better with TRBJ2-1. This CDR3 region has 15 residues. Germline values: CDR1 LNHDA, CDR2 SQIVND (reference sequence). The CDR3 region is CASSINPGGLNEQFF. In DNA form, the CDR3 reads TGTGCCAGTAGTATAAACCCAGGGGGATTGAATGAGCAGTTCTTC.

The chain uses TRBV9 and TRBJ2-1, with a weak D call TRBD2 (6 bases). Trimming removed 3 bases from V and 8 bases from J, with 18 bases in between. Germline CDR1 and CDR2: SGDLS and YYNGEE. The CDR3 totals 15 residues. CDR3 in amino acids: CASSAKGGGKDEQFF. As DNA, the CDR3 is TGTGCCAGCAGCGCCAAGGGTGGAGGGAAGGATGAGCAGTTCTTC.

This clonotype was observed a handful of times. V usage is TRBV7-6 and J usage is TRBJ2-2, with D tentatively TRBD1 (7 bases). Trimming removed 6 bases at V and 6 bases at J, with 20 bases between. CDR3 size: 16 residues. Per germline, CDR1 SGHVS and CDR2 FNYEAQ. CDR3 sequence: CASRPAGGSSPGELFF. The CDR3 DNA reads TGTGCCAGCAGACCAGCAGGGGGGAGTAGTCCCGGGGAGCTGTTTTTT.

This chain connects TRBV12-3 or TRBV12-4 to TRBJ1-2; D not certain. V was pared by 1 base and J by 8 bases, with 11 bases between. This CDR3 comprises 13 residues. The CDR3 sequence is CASSLVLLGGYTF. The CDR3 DNA sequence: TGTGCCAGCAGTTTAGTCCTTTTGGGGGGCTACACCTTC.

The rearrangement joins TRBV9 to TRBJ2-5, with D uncertain. With the DNA end fitting TRBJ2-1 better, the J assignment may be wrong. Germline CDR1 SGDLS, CDR2 YYNGEE. The CDR3 sequence is 13 residues long. The CDR3: CASSVGATNEQFF. DNA of the CDR3: TGTGCCAGCAGCGTAGGGGCAACCAATGAGCAGTTCTTC.

The chain employs TRBV10-3 and TRBJ2-7, with 7 nucleotides matching TRBD2. The CDR3 runs to 15 residues. J lost 6 bases, V lost 1 base, and 9 bases had no gene match. Germline CDR1 ENHRY, CDR2 SYGVKD. In DNA form, the CDR3 reads TGTGCCATCAGTGAGTGGGAGCGGGAAAGGGGCGAGCAGTACTTC. This translates into CAISEWERERGEQYF.

This clonotype was counted a few times. This chain uses TRBV3-1 with TRBJ1-2, with unresolved D. The CDR3 has 14 residues. Germline V gene sequence: CDR1 LGHDT, CDR2 YNNKEL (reference sequence). The V gene lost 4 bases and the J gene lost 0 bases, with 9 bases spanning the gap. The CDR3 loop is CASSLWPPNYGYTF. CDR3 nucleotides: TGTGCCAGCAGCCTCTGGCCACCTAACTATGGCTACACCTTC.

This clonotype was observed once. The chain joins TRBV11-2 to TRBJ1-2; 9 nucleotides align to TRBD1. V shed 5 bases and J 2 bases; nucleotides not matched to a gene: 12. The CDR3 runs to 17 residues. Germline CDR1 and CDR2: SGHAT and FQNNGV. The CDR3, as DNA: TGTGCCAGCAGCCGATTACAGGGGGCGCGATTCAACTATGGCTACACCTTC. Translation: CASSRLQGARFNYGYTF.

This clonotype appeared a few times. Compared with germline, one end of the junction differs, possibly owing to a read error. The chain has TRBV11-2 and TRBJ1-1; D is unresolved. The CDR3 has 15 amino acids. The V gene's germline CDR1 is SGHAT and CDR2 FQNNGV. The CDR3 is CASSSVVGMNTEALF. The CDR3 DNA follows: TGTGCCAGCAGCTCGGTTGTGGGGATGAACACTGAAGCTCTCTTT. Looking up the rest from reference TRBV11-2 and TRBJ1-1 gives the full variable domain: EAGVAQSPRYKIIEKRQSVAFWCNPISGHATLYWYQQILGQGPKLLIQFQNNGVVDDSQLPKDRFSAERLKGVDSTLKIQPAKLEDSAVYLCASSSVVGMNTEALFGQGTRLTVV.

This clonotype was observed a few times. The germline gene is not matched at one end of the junction; a read error may be the cause. This chain uses TRBV2 with TRBJ2-5; TRBD2 matches at 13 bases. Germline V gene sequence: CDR1 SNHLY, CDR2 FYNNEI. This CDR3 is built from 15 residues. The CDR3, as DNA: TGTGCCAGCAACGGACTAGCGGGGGTGGAAGAGGCCCAGTACTTC. Translated, it gives CASNGLAGVEEAQYF.

J is TRBJ2-5 and V is TRBV6-6; D may be TRBD1 (6 bases). The germline V gene has CDR1 MNHNY and CDR2 SVGAGI (reference sequence). V was clipped by 6 bases and J by 5 bases, with 22 bases between them. The CDR3 is 16 amino acids. The CDR3 bases are TGTGCCAGCAGCAAAATACAGGGAAGTATTGGGGAGACCCAGTACTTC. Amino acids: CASSKIQGSIGETQYF.

The gene calls are TRBV5-6 and TRBJ2-6, with no clear D. CDR1 and CDR2 (germline): SGHDT, YYEEEE. Between the trimmed V and J ends, which lost 1 base and 10 bases, there was a span of 3 bases. This CDR3 region has 11 residues. The CDR3 DNA reads TGTGCCAGCAGCTTGTCGAACGTCCTGACTTTC. Its translation: CASSLSNVLTF.

This clonotype was counted only a few times. The chain uses TRBV15 and TRBJ2-5; no reliable D call. CDR1 and CDR2 (germline): LNHNV, YYDKDF (reference sequence). V lost 1 base, J lost 1 base, and 4 bases lay in between. CDR3 length: 13 residues. CDR3 region: CATSRVIQETQYF. As DNA, the CDR3 is TGTGCCACCAGCAGAGTAATCCAAGAGACCCAGTACTTC.

The gene calls are TRBV5-1 and TRBJ1-4; possibly TRBD1 for D (6 bases). The CDR3 has 17 residues. Trimming pared 4 bases from V and 2 bases from J, leaving 18 bases between. Germline V gives CDR1 SGHRS, CDR2 YFSETQ. This CDR3 is CASSPGEGGSTNEKLFF. CDR3 DNA: TGCGCCAGCAGCCCCGGGGAGGGGGGCTCGACTAATGAAAAACTGTTTTTT.